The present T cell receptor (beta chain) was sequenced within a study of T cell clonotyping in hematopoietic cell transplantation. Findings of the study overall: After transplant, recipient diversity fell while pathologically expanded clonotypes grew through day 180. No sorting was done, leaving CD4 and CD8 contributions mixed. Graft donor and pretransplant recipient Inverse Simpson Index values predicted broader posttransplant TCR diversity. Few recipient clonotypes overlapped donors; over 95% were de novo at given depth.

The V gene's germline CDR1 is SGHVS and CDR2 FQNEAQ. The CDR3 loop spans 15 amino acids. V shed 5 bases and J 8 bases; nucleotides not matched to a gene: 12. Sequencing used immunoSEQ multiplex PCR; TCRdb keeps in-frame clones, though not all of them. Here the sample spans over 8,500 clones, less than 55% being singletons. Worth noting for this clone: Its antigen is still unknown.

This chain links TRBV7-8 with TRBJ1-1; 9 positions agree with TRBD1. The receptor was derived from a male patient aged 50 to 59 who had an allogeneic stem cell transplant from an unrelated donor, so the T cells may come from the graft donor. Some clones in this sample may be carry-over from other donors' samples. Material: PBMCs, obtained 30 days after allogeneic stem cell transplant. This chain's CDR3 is CASSARTGAFEEAFF. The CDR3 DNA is TGTGCCAGCAGCGCGAGGACAGGGGCCTTCGAAGAAGCTTTCTTT. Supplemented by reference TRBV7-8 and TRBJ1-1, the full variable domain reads GAGVSQSPRYKVAKRGQDVALRCDPISGHVSLFWYQQALGQGPEFLTYFQNEAQLDKSGLPSDRFFAERPEGSVSTLKIQRTQQEDSAVYLCASSARTGAFEEAFFGQGTRLTVV.